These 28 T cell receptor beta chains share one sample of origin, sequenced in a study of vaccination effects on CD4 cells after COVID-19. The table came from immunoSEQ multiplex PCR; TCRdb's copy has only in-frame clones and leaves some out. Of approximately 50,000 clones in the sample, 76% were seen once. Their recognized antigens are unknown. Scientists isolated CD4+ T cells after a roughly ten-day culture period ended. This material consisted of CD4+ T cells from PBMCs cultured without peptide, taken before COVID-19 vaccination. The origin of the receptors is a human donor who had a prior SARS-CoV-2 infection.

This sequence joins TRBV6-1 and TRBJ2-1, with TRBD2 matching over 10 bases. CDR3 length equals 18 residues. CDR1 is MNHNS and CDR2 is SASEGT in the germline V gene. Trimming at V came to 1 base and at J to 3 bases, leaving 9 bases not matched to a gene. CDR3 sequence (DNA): TGTGCCAGCAGTGAAGTGTTTTTTGGACTAGCGGACTACAATGAGCAGTTCTTC. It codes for CASSEVFFGLADYNEQFF.

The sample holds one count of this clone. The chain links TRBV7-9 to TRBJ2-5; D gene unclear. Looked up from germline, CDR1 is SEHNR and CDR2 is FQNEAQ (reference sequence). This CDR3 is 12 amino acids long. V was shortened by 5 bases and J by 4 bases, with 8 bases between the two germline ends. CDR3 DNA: TGTGCCAGCAGCCCCCAAGGAGAGACCCAGTACTTC. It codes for CASSPQGETQYF.

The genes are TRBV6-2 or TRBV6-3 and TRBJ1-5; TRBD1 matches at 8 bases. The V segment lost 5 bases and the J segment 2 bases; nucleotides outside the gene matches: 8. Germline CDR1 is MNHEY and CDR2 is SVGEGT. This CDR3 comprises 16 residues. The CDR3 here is CASSLFRGRGNQPQHF. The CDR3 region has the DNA TGTGCCAGCAGTCTATTCAGGGGGCGCGGCAATCAGCCCCAGCATTTT.

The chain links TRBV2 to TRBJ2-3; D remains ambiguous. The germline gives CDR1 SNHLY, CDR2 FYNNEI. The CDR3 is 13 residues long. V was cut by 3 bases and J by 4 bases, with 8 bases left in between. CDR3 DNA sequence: TGTGCCAGCAGTGAGGAAGTTGCAGATACGCAGTATTTT. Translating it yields CASSEEVADTQYF.

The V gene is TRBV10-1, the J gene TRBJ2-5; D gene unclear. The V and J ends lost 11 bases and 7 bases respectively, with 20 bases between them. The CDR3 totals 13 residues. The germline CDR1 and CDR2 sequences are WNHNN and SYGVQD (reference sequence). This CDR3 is CAAEMQSLGTQYF. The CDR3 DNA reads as TGCGCCGCTGAAATGCAGAGCCTCGGGACCCAGTACTTC.

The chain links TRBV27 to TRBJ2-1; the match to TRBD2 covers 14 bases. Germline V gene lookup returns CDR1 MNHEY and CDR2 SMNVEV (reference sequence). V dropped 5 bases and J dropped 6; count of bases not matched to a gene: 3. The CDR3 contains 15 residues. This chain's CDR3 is CASSPGTSGSNEQFF. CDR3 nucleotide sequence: TGTGCCAGCAGTCCGGGGACTAGCGGGAGCAATGAGCAGTTCTTC.

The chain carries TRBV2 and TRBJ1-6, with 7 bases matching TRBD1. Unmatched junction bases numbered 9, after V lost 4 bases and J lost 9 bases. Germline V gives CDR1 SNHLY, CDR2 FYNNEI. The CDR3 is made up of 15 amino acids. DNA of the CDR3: TGTGCCAGCAGTGCGACGGACCAGGGGGTTTCACCCCTCCACTTT. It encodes CASSATDQGVSPLHF.

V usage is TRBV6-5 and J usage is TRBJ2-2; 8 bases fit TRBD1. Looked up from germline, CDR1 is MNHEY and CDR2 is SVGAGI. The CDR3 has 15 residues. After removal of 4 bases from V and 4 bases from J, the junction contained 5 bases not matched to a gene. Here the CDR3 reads CASSFDRGLTGELFF. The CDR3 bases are TGTGCCAGCAGTTTTGACAGGGGCCTCACCGGGGAGCTGTTTTTT.

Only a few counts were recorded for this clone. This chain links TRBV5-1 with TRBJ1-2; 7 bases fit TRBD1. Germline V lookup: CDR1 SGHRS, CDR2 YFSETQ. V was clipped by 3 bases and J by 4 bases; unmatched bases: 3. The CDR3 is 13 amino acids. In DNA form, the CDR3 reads TGCGCCAGCAGCTCAGGGGGTGGCTATGGCTACACCTTC. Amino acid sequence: CASSSGGGYGYTF.

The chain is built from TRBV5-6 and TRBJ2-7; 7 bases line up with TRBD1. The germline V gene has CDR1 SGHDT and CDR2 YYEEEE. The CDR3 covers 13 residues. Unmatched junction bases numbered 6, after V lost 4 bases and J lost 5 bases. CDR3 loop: CASSRDRVHEQYF. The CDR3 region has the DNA TGTGCCAGCAGCCGAGACAGGGTCCACGAGCAGTACTTC.

CDR3 nucleotide sequence: TGTGCCAGCAGGACAGGGGGCTATGGCTACACCTTC. It yields the protein CASRTGGYGYTF. This sequence joins TRBV6-5 and TRBJ1-2, with 9 nucleotides matching TRBD1. This CDR3 contains 12 residues. Germline V gene data show CDR1 as MNHEY and CDR2 as SVGAGI. The trim removed 6 bases at V and 4 bases at J, leaving 0 bases unmatched.

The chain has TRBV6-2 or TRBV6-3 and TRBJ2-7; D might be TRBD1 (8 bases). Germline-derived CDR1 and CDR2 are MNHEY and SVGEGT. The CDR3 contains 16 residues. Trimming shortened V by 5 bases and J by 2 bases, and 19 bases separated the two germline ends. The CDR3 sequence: CASSHRGGTPTYEQYF. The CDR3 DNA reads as TGTGCCAGCAGTCACAGGGGGGGGACACCAACCTACGAGCAGTACTTC.

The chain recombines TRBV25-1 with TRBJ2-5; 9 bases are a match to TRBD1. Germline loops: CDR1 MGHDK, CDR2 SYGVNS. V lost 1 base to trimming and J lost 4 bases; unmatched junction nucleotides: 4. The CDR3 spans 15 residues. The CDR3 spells CASSELGTGIETQYF. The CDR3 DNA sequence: TGTGCCAGCAGTGAATTGGGGACAGGGATAGAGACCCAGTACTTC.

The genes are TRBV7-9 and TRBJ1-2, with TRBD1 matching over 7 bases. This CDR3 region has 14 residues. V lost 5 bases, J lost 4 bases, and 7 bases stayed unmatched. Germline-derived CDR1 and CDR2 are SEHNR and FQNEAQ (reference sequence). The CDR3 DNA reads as TGTGCCAGCAGCCAACAGGGGTATAGCTATGGCTACACCTTC. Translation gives CASSQQGYSYGYTF.

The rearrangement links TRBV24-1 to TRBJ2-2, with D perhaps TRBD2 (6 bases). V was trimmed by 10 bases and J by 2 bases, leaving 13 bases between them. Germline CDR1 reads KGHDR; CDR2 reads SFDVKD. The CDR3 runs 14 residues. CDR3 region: CATQTGGNTGELFF. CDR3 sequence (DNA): TGTGCCACTCAGACCGGGGGTAACACCGGGGAGCTGTTTTTT.

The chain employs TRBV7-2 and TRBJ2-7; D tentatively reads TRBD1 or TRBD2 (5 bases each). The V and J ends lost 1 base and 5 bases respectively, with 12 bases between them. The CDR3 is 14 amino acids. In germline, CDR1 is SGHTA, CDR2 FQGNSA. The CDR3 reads CASSLVWDENEQYF. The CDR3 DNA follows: TGTGCCAGCAGCTTAGTTTGGGACGAGAACGAGCAGTACTTC.

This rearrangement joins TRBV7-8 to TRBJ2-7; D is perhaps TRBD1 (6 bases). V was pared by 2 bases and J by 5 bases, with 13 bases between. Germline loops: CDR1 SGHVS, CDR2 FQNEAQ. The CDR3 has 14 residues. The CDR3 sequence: CASSLNRDSNEQYF. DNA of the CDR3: TGTGCCAGCAGCTTAAACAGGGATAGCAACGAGCAGTACTTC. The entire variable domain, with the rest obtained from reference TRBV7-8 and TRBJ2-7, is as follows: GAGVSQSPRYKVAKRGQDVALRCDPISGHVSLFWYQQALGQGPEFLTYFQNEAQLDKSGLPSDRFFAERPEGSVSTLKIQRTQQEDSAVYLCASSLNRDSNEQYFGPGTRLTVT.

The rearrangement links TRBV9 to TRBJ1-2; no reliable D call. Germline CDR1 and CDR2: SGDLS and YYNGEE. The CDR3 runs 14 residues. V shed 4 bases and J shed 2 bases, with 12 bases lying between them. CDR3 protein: CASSPSVSNYGYTF. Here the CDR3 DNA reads TGTGCCAGCAGCCCATCAGTATCCAACTATGGCTACACCTTC.

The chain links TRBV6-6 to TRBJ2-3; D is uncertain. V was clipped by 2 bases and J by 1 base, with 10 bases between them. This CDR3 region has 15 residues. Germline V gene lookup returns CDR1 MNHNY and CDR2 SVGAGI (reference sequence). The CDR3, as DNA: TGTGCCAGCAGTTACGATGGGGTAGGCACAGATACGCAGTATTTT. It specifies CASSYDGVGTDTQYF.

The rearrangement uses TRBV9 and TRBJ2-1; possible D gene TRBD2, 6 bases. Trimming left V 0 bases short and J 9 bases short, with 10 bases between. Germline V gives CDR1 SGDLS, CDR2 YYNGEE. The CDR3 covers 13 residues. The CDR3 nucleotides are TGTGCCAGCAGCGTAGTATCCGGGGGTGAGCAGTTCTTC. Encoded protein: CASSVVSGGEQFF. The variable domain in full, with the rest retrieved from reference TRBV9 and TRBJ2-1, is DSGVTQTPKHLITATGQRVTLRCSPRSGDLSVYWYQQSLDQGLQFLIQYYNGEERAKGNILERFSAQQFPDLHSELNLSSLELGDSALYFCASSVVSGGEQFFGPGTRLTVL.

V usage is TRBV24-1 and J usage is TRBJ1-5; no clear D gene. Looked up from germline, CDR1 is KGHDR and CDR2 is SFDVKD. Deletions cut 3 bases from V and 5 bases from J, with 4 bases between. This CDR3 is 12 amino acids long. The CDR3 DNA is TGTGCCACCAGTGATGTGGATCAGCCCCAGCATTTT. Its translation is CATSDVDQPQHF.

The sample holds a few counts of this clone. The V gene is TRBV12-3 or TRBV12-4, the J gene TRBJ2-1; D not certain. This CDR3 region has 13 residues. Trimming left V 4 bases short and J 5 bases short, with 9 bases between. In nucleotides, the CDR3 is TGTGCCAGCAGTTCAGCTTCTGACAATGAGCAGTTCTTC. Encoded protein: CASSSASDNEQFF.

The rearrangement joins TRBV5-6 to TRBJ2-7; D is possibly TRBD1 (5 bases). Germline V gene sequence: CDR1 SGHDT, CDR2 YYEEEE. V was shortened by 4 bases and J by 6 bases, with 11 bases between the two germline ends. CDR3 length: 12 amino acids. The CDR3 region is CASSPLGLEQYF. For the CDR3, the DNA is TGTGCCAGCAGCCCTCTGGGGCTCGAGCAGTACTTC.

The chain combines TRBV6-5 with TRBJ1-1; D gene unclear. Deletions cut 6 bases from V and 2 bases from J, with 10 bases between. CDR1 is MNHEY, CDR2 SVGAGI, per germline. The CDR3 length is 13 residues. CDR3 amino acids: CASSARVNTEAFF. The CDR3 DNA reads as TGTGCCAGCAGCGCCCGGGTAAACACTGAAGCTTTCTTT.

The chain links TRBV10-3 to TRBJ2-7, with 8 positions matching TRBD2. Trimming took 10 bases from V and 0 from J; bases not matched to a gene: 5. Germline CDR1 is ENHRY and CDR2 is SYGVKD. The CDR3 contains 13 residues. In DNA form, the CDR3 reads TGTGCCACCGGACTAGCCAACTCCTACGAGCAGTACTTC. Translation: CATGLANSYEQYF.

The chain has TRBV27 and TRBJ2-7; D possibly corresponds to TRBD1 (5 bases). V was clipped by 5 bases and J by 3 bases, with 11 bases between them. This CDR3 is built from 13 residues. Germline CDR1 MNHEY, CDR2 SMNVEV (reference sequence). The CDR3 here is CASSIDSYYEQYF. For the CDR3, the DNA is TGTGCCAGCAGTATCGACAGCTACTACGAGCAGTACTTC.

Here the CDR3 reads CATSGGAGGTQYF. CDR3 nucleotides: TGTGCCACCAGTGGCGGGGCCGGGGGGACCCAGTACTTC. This chain joins TRBV24-1 and TRBJ2-5; TRBD2 might be the D (6 bases). Germline CDR1 and CDR2: KGHDR and SFDVKD. V was pared by 5 bases and J by 7 bases, with 13 bases between. This CDR3 contains 13 residues.

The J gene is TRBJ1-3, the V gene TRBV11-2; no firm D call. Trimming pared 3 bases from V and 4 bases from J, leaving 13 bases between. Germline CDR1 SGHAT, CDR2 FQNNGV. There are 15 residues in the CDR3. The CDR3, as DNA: TGTGCCAGCAGCTTGGAAACGGGTCGGGGAAACACCATATATTTT. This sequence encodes CASSLETGRGNTIYF.